A single sample gave rise to the 11 T cell receptor beta chains below, sequenced in a study of radiation and T cells in renal cell carcinoma. Only in-frame clones appear in the TCRdb table, and some are missing; sequencing was by immunoSEQ multiplex PCR. The table records approximately 63,000 clones, 60% to 85% of them present only once. Time point denoted: baseline pretreatment blood. Indicated treatment: 15 Gy SBRT to primary tumor, nephrectomy 4 weeks later. Sequencing used blood, obtained from a patient whose treatment included radiotherapy and nephrectomy. Receptor source: a man in his 60s with renal cell carcinoma.

The J gene is TRBJ2-3, the V gene TRBV15, with D hard to call. CDR3 length: 13 amino acids. V lost 5 bases to trimming and J lost 3 bases, with 9 bases between them. Germline-derived CDR1 and CDR2 are LNHNV and YYDKDF (reference sequence). The CDR3 protein is CATSRTKTDTQYF. CDR3 coding DNA: TGTGCCACCAGCCGGACCAAGACAGATACGCAGTATTTT.

This chain connects TRBV7-2 to TRBJ2-3; the D is unclear. Germline V CDR1 and CDR2: SGHTA, FQGNSA. The length of the CDR3 is 16 residues. The V end was cut by 0 bases, the J end by 4 bases, with 14 bases between. The CDR3 DNA reads TGTGCCAGCAGCTTAGCTCAGATCTATGGCGCAGATACGCAGTATTTT. Translated, it gives CASSLAQIYGADTQYF.

J is TRBJ2-7 and V is TRBV11-3; TRBD2 matches at 9 bases. The CDR3 totals 15 residues. V lost 3 bases to trimming and J lost 0 bases; unmatched junction nucleotides: 3. Germline CDR1 reads SGHNT; CDR2 reads YENEEA. As DNA, the CDR3 is TGTGCCAGCAGCTTTAGCGGGGGCAGCTCCTACGAGCAGTACGTC. Residues: CASSFSGGSSYEQYV.

This chain joins TRBV11-2 and TRBJ1-1; D is ambiguous. In germline, CDR1 is SGHAT, CDR2 FQNNGV. The length of the CDR3 is 13 residues. V lost 5 bases and J 4 bases, leaving 11 bases between the germline ends. For the CDR3, the DNA is TGTGCCAGCAGCCCGAGCGGGGTCACTGAAGCTTTCTTT. This codes for CASSPSGVTEAFF.

This clone was picked up a small number of times. This chain links TRBV5-6 with TRBJ2-3; D may correspond to TRBD1 or TRBD2 (5 bases each). V was pared by 1 base and J by 0 bases, with 15 bases between. Germline V gene lookup returns CDR1 SGHDT and CDR2 YYEEEE. The CDR3 runs to 17 residues. The CDR3 nucleotides read TGTGCCAGCAGCTTGATTCGGGACGCGGTTAGCACAGATACGCAGTATTTT. As protein: CASSLIRDAVSTDTQYF. Combining the CDR3 with reference TRBV5-6 and TRBJ2-3 gives the whole variable domain DAGVTQSPTHLIKTRGQQVTLRCSPKSGHDTVSWYQQALGQGPQFIFQYYEEEERQRGNFPDRFSGHQFPNYSSELNVNALLLGDSALYLCASSLIRDAVSTDTQYFGPGTRLTVL.

The rearrangement links TRBV29-1 to TRBJ1-2, with 7 bases identical to TRBD1. V shed 0 bases and J 2 bases; nucleotides not matched to a gene: 6. Germline V gene data show CDR1 as SQVTM and CDR2 as ANQGSEA. The CDR3 sequence is 15 residues long. The CDR3 DNA is TGCAGCGTTGAAGATTTGGTACAGGGGAACTATGGCTACACCTTC. This gives the protein CSVEDLVQGNYGYTF.

The chain is built from TRBV5-1 and TRBJ2-2; D uncertain. The germline V gene has CDR1 SGHRS and CDR2 YFSETQ. V lost 1 base and J lost 8, with 9 bases in between. The CDR3 has 13 amino acids. Written as DNA, the CDR3 is TGCGCCAGCAGCTTGAGTCCTGCGGGGGAGCTGTTTTTT. As protein: CASSLSPAGELFF.

V and J are TRBV9 and TRBJ1-1, with D unresolved. V dropped 3 bases and J dropped 1 base, with 10 bases sitting between them. Germline V gene lookup returns CDR1 SGDLS and CDR2 YYNGEE. This CDR3 spans 14 amino acids. The DNA of the CDR3 is TGTGCCAGCAGCGCGGACGACGGGAACACTGAAGCTTTCTTT. This gives the protein CASSADDGNTEAFF. Supplemented by reference TRBV9 and TRBJ1-1, the full variable domain reads DSGVTQTPKHLITATGQRVTLRCSPRSGDLSVYWYQQSLDQGLQFLIQYYNGEERAKGNILERFSAQQFPDLHSELNLSSLELGDSALYFCASSADDGNTEAFFGQGTRLTVV.

The sample holds many counts of this clone. The rearrangement uses TRBV19 and TRBJ1-2; 9 nucleotides line up with TRBD1. The CDR3 length is 15 residues. Trimming took 4 bases from V and 8 from J; bases not matched to a gene: 11. Germline V gene sequence: CDR1 LNHDA, CDR2 SQIVND (reference sequence). The CDR3 is CASSNPYRGRRGYTF. CDR3 coding DNA: TGTGCCAGTAGTAACCCCTACAGGGGGCGGAGGGGCTACACCTTC.

The J gene is TRBJ1-2, the V gene TRBV25-1, with D possibly being TRBD1 (6 bases). Looked up from germline, CDR1 is MGHDK and CDR2 is SYGVNS. V lost 4 bases, J lost 5 bases, and 17 bases lay in between. This CDR3 is built from 15 residues. The CDR3 DNA reads as TGTGCCAGCAGTGGGGGGATGCGGACAGCATATGGCTACACCTTC. This sequence encodes CASSGGMRTAYGYTF.

This chain joins TRBV10-3 and TRBJ2-1, with D possibly matching TRBD2 (6 bases). V was shortened by 4 bases and J by 11 bases, with 18 bases between the two germline ends. The CDR3 is 14 residues long. Germline V gene lookup returns CDR1 ENHRY and CDR2 SYGVKD. The CDR3 region has the DNA TGTGCCATCAGTGCTTCGCGGGACGCACTACAGCAGTTCTTC. Its translation: CAISASRDALQQFF.